The present T cell receptor (beta chain) was sequenced within a study of lymphopenia after photon versus proton radiotherapy. Clones were sequenced by immunoSEQ multiplex PCR, and TCRdb holds only the in-frame ones, with some missing. The top ten clones hold more than 2% of a sample with 60,000 to 75,000 clones, more than 75% of them seen once. CDR3 length equals 14 residues. V lost 0 bases to trimming and J lost 4 bases, with 9 bases between them. Germline loops: CDR1 MNHEY, CDR2 SVGAGI. This material consisted of peripheral blood, taken from a patient treated with photon-based radiotherapy. V is TRBV6-5 and J is TRBJ1-1; D is unclear. This clonotype originated in a man between 35 and 55 years old with gastric cancer. The CDR3 protein is CASSYSMQSTEAFF. CDR3 in DNA: TGTGCCAGCAGTTACTCGATGCAAAGCACTGAAGCTTTCTTT.